Below, 7 T cell receptor beta chains from the same sample are listed, as sequenced in a study of cytomegalovirus exposure and HLA in healthy donors. Primers for the PCR totalled 60 Vbeta and 13 Jbeta. Libraries were prepared by immunoSEQ multiplex PCR; TCRdb keeps only in-frame clonotypes and omits some of them. Of about 160,000 clones listed, over 60% are singletons. The sample was PBMCs. The receptor set was obtained from a woman between 50 and 59 years old in good health and CMV-seropositive.

This rearrangement joins TRBV9 to TRBJ2-4; 8 bases map to TRBD2. The CDR3 extends over 15 amino acids. Germline CDR1 is SGDLS and CDR2 is YYNGEE. V dropped 2 bases and J dropped 8; count of bases not matched to a gene: 9. CDR3: CASSVGLAGGDIQYF. In DNA form, the CDR3 reads TGTGCCAGCAGCGTCGGGCTAGCGGGTGGGGACATTCAGTACTTC.

The rearrangement joins TRBV27 to TRBJ2-5; a weak D match, TRBD2 (5 bases). Per the germline V gene, CDR1 is MNHEY and CDR2 is SMNVEV (reference sequence). This CDR3 comprises 13 residues. Deletions cut 2 bases from V and 5 bases from J, with 9 bases between. The CDR3 is CASSLGERETQYF. CDR3 sequence (DNA): TGTGCCAGCAGTTTAGGGGAGAGGGAGACCCAGTACTTC.

The chain is built from TRBV5-1 and TRBJ2-3, with a tentative D call TRBD2 (5 bases). Germline CDR1 is SGHRS and CDR2 is YFSETQ. The CDR3 is made up of 14 amino acids. Trimming took 9 bases from V and 3 from J, leaving 17 bases between them. In DNA form, the CDR3 reads TGCGCCACCCACGACGGCGGGTCAACAGATACGCAGTATTTT. It yields the protein CATHDGGSTDTQYF.

This clone was recorded a few times. This chain joins TRBV9 and TRBJ2-1; 8 bases are shared with TRBD1. The length of the CDR3 is 15 residues. The V segment lost 3 bases and the J segment 6 bases; nucleotides outside the gene matches: 8. The germline CDR1 and CDR2 sequences are SGDLS and YYNGEE. The CDR3 is CASSATGVRFNEQFF. The CDR3 DNA follows: TGTGCCAGCAGCGCGACAGGGGTCCGATTCAATGAGCAGTTCTTC. The full variable domain, completed using reference TRBV9 and TRBJ2-1, is DSGVTQTPKHLITATGQRVTLRCSPRSGDLSVYWYQQSLDQGLQFLIQYYNGEERAKGNILERFSAQQFPDLHSELNLSSLELGDSALYFCASSATGVRFNEQFFGPGTRLTVL.

This clone came up a few times. V usage is TRBV18 and J usage is TRBJ2-2; 7 bases agree with TRBD1. Looked up from germline, CDR1 is KGHSH and CDR2 is LQKENI. This CDR3 has 15 amino acids. V gave up 2 bases and J gave up 3 bases; unmatched junction bases: 3. For the CDR3, the DNA is TGTGCCAGCTCACCAAACAGGGGAGACACCGGGGAGCTGTTTTTT. Translation: CASSPNRGDTGELFF.

This clone was observed a few times. This chain uses TRBV11-2 with TRBJ1-6; 7 nucleotides line up with TRBD1. From germline, CDR1 is SGHAT and CDR2 FQNNGV. J lost 6 bases, V lost 5 bases, and 4 bases had no gene match. The CDR3 sequence is 14 residues long. The CDR3 reads CASSKGAGNSPLHF. The CDR3 bases are TGTGCCAGCAGCAAGGGGGCGGGTAATTCACCCCTCCACTTT.

The chain joins TRBV2 to TRBJ1-2, with 9 bases matching TRBD1. Germline V gene lookup returns CDR1 SNHLY and CDR2 FYNNEI. The CDR3 has 14 residues. V dropped 11 bases and J dropped 3; count of bases not matched to a gene: 10. CDR3 sequence: CASTRRTGDYGYTF. The DNA for the CDR3 is TGTGCCTCAACCCGGCGGACAGGGGACTATGGCTACACCTTC.